The 12 T cell receptor beta chains presented below share a single source sample, sequenced in a study of breast tumors, draining lymph nodes, adjacent tissues. TCRdb redid the calling of the multiplex PCR reads with MiXCR, one entry per CDR3 protein. The sample carries around 110,000 distinct CDR3 sequences, under 40% recorded once. Axillary draining lymph nodes of breast cancer patients supplied the node samples. Sequenced: axillary lymph node tissue. These receptors were taken from a female donor with breast cancer. Some clones in this sample may be carry-over from other donors' samples.

The J gene is TRBJ1-1, the V gene TRBV9, with a weak D call TRBD1 (6 bases). Trimming took off 3 bases at V and 1 base at J, with 13 bases between the two ends. Germline CDR1 reads SGDLS; CDR2 reads YYNGEE. The CDR3 has 15 residues. CDR3 coding DNA: TGTGCCAGCAGCGCAGGACAGCTCACGAACACTGAAGCTTTCTTT. Amino acids: CASSAGQLTNTEAFF.

This chain joins TRBV2 and TRBJ2-2; 14 positions match TRBD2. This CDR3 is built from 20 residues. With V trimmed by 5 bases and J by 5 bases, 16 bases remained unmatched. Germline V gene data show CDR1 as SNHLY and CDR2 as FYNNEI. The CDR3 sequence is CASSKYPGTSGGLETGELFF. As DNA, the CDR3 is TGTGCCAGCAGTAAATACCCCGGGACTAGCGGGGGTCTTGAGACCGGGGAGCTGTTTTTT.

This chain uses TRBV7-2 with TRBJ2-1; D gene unclear. The CDR3 extends over 16 amino acids. CDR1 and CDR2 from the germline V gene are SGHTA and FQGNSA. Trimming pared 6 bases from V and 5 bases from J, leaving 20 bases between. CDR3 sequence (DNA): TGTGCCAGCAGTTTATGGTCGAGGTCCCCACACAATGAGCAGTTCTTC. Its translation: CASSLWSRSPHNEQFF. The whole variable domain, filled in from reference TRBV7-2 and TRBJ2-1, reads GAGVSQSPSNKVTEKGKDVELRCDPISGHTALYWYRQSLGQGLEFLIYFQGNSAPDKSGLPSDRFSAERTGGSVSTLTIQRTQQEDSAVYLCASSLWSRSPHNEQFFGPGTRLTVL.

This clonotype was picked up many times. The chain recombines TRBV9 with TRBJ2-3; maybe TRBD1 (7 bases). Per the germline V gene, CDR1 is SGDLS and CDR2 is YYNGEE. This CDR3 has 18 amino acids. With 0 bases removed from V and 6 bases from J, the gap between germline ends came to 23 bases. The CDR3 region has the DNA TGTGCCAGCAGCGTAGCTACGGGGGTGACAGGGTCAGGGGATACGCAGTATTTT. Translating it yields CASSVATGVTGSGDTQYF.

This sequence joins TRBV7-3 and TRBJ1-6, with unresolved D. CDR1 is SGHTA and CDR2 is FQGTGA in the germline V gene. V shed 2 bases and J shed 8 bases, with 10 bases lying between them. This CDR3 contains 14 residues. CDR3 nucleotides: TGTGCCAGCAGCTTAGGGGTGGCGGATTCACCCCTCCACTTT. Amino acids: CASSLGVADSPLHF. The full variable domain, rest sourced from reference TRBV7-3 and TRBJ1-6, is GAGVSQTPSNKVTEKGKYVELRCDPISGHTALYWYRQSLGQGPEFLIYFQGTGAADDSGLPNDRFFAVRPEGSVSTLKIQRTERGDSAVYLCASSLGVADSPLHFGNGTRLTVT.

The chain has TRBV5-6 and TRBJ2-1; 7 bases align to TRBD1. Germline assignment: CDR1 SGHDT and CDR2 YYEEEE. The CDR3 extends over 15 amino acids. The V and J ends lost 3 bases and 3 bases, in that order; junction bases with no gene match: 6. The CDR3 sequence: CASSSRQGHYNEQFF. CDR3 in DNA: TGTGCCAGCAGCTCCAGACAGGGACACTACAATGAGCAGTTCTTC.

Ten or more counts support this clonotype. The chain is built from TRBV11-2 and TRBJ2-7, with D unresolved. The germline CDR1 and CDR2 sequences are SGHAT and FQNNGV. V was cut by 0 bases and J by 1 base, with 10 bases left in between. CDR3 size: 15 residues. CDR3 amino acids: CASSLDHRVSYEQYF. The CDR3 nucleotides read TGTGCCAGCAGCTTAGATCATCGAGTTTCCTACGAGCAGTACTTC.

This clonotype was found a few times. A read error may account for a junction end that differs from germline. This CDR3 reads CASRLPAGVDKNIRYF. The CDR3, as DNA: TGTGCCAGCAGGTTACCGGCGGGAGTGGACAAAAACATTCGGTACTTC. The chain carries TRBV28 and TRBJ2-4; TRBD2 agrees at 7 bases. Germline CDR1 and CDR2: MDHEN and SYDVKM. This CDR3 is built from 16 residues.

This clonotype was seen at least ten times. Here the CDR3 reads CSVAILATDTQYF. The CDR3 region has the DNA TGCAGTGTTGCGATTTTAGCTACAGATACGCAGTATTTT. The V and J genes are TRBV20-1 and TRBJ2-3; no firm D call. The CDR3 spans 13 residues. Germline V gene lookup returns CDR1 DFQATT and CDR2 SNEGSKA (reference sequence). The ends were cut back, 7 bases at V and 3 bases at J, with 14 bases in the middle.

This clonotype has a count of ten or more. V and J are TRBV7-2 and TRBJ1-2; 7 positions agree with TRBD1. Trimming at V came to 7 bases and at J to 7 bases, leaving 12 bases not matched to a gene. CDR3 length equals 14 residues. In germline, CDR1 is SGHTA, CDR2 FQGNSA. The CDR3 loop reads CASTAPGGGGGYTF. As DNA, the CDR3 is TGTGCCAGCACCGCCCCGGGAGGGGGCGGTGGCTACACCTTC.

This clonotype has a count of ten or more. J is TRBJ1-2 and V is TRBV30; D might be TRBD1 (6 bases). V was shortened by 5 bases and J by 6 bases, with 13 bases between the two germline ends. The germline V gene encodes CDR1 GTSNPN and CDR2 SVGIG (reference sequence). The CDR3 extends over 12 amino acids. In DNA form, the CDR3 reads TGTGCCTGGGGGGATACAGGGCATGGCTACACCTTC. It is translated as CAWGDTGHGYTF.

Turning to this clonotype: Since a much larger clone is just one base distant, this may be a read error. This rearrangement joins TRBV3-1 to TRBJ1-4; the match to TRBD1 covers 7 bases. Per the germline V gene, CDR1 is LGHDT and CDR2 is YNNKEL (reference sequence). The CDR3 consists of 11 residues. CDR3 sequence: CASSRTGQVVF. The CDR3 region has the DNA TGTGCCAGCAGCCGCACCGGACAGGTCGTTTTT. The full variable domain, its missing parts supplied by reference TRBV3-1 and TRBJ1-4, is DTAVSQTPKYLVTQMGNDKSIKCEQNLGHDTMYWYKQDSKKFLKIMFSYNNKELIINETVPNRFSPKSPDKAHLNLHINSLELGDSAVYFCASSRTGQVVFGSGTQLSVL.